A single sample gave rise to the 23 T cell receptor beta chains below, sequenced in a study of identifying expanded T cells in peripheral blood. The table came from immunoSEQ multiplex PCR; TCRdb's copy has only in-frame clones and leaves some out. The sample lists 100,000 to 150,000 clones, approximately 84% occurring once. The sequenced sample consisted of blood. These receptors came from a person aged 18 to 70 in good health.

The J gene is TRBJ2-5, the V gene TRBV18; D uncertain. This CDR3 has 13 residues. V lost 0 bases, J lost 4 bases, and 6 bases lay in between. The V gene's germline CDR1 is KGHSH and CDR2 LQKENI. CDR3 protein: CASSPPDGETQYF. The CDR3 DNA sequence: TGTGCCAGCTCACCACCAGATGGAGAGACCCAGTACTTC.

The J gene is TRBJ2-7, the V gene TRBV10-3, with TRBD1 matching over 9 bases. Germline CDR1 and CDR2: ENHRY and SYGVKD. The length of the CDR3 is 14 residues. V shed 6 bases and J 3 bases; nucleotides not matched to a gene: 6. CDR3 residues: CAIRPADRGYEQYF. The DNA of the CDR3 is TGTGCCATCAGACCGGCGGACAGGGGCTACGAGCAGTACTTC.

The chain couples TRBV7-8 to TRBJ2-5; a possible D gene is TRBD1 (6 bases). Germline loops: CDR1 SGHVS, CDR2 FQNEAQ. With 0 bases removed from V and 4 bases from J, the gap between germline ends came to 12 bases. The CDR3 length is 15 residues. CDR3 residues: CASSLAQGSGETQYF. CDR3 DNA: TGTGCCAGCAGCTTAGCACAGGGATCGGGAGAGACCCAGTACTTC. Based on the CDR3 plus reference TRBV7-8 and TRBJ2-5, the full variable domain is GAGVSQSPRYKVAKRGQDVALRCDPISGHVSLFWYQQALGQGPEFLTYFQNEAQLDKSGLPSDRFFAERPEGSVSTLKIQRTQQEDSAVYLCASSLAQGSGETQYFGPGTRLLVL.

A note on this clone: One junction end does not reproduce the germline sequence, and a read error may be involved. CDR3 coding DNA: TGTGCCAGCAGCATAGCTGGGGGGTCTGGGGCCAACGTCCTGACTTTC. Translation: CASSIAGGSGANVLTF. V is TRBV7-6 and J is TRBJ2-6; perhaps TRBD2 as D (6 bases). CDR1 and CDR2 (germline): SGHVS, FNYEAQ. The CDR3 length is 16 residues.

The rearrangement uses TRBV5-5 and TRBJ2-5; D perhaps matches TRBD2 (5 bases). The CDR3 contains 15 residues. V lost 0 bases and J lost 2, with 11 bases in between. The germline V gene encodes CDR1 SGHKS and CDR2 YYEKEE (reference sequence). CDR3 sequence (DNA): TGTGCCAGCAGCTTGGTATTCCGCGGGCAAGAGACCCAGTACTTC. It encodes CASSLVFRGQETQYF.

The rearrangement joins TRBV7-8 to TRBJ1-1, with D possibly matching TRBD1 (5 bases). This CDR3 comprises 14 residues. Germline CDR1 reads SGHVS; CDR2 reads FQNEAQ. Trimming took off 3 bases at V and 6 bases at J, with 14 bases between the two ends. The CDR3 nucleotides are TGTGCCAGCAGCTTGGCGGGGGATCAAGCTGAAGCTTTCTTT. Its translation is CASSLAGDQAEAFF.

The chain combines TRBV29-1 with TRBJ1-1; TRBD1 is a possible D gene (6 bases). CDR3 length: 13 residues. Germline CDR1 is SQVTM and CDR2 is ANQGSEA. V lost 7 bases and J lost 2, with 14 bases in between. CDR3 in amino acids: CSAGRGLNTEAFF. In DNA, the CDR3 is TGCAGCGCAGGTCGGGGGCTTAACACTGAAGCTTTCTTT. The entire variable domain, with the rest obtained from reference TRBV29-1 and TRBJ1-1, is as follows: SAVISQKPSRDICQRGTSLTIQCQVDSQVTMMFWYRQQPGQSLTLIATANQGSEATYESGFVIDKFPISRPNLTFSTLTVSNMSPEDSSIYLCSAGRGLNTEAFFGQGTRLTVV.

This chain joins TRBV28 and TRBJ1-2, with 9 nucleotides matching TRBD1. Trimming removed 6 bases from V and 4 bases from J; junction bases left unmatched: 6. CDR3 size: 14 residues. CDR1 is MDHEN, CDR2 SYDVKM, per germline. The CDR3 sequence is CASRATGGPYGYTF. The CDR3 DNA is TGTGCCAGCAGGGCGACAGGGGGGCCCTATGGCTACACCTTC.

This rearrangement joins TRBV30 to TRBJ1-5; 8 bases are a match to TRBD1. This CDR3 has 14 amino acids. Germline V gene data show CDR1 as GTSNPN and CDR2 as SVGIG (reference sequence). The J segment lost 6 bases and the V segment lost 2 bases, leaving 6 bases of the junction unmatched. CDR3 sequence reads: CAWSLGTGSQPQHF. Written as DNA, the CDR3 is TGTGCCTGGAGTCTGGGGACAGGTTCTCAGCCCCAGCATTTT.

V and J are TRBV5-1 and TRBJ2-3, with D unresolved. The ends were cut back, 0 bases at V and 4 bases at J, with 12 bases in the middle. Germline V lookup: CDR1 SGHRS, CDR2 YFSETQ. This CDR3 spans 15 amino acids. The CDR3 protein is CASSLGVRMADTQYF. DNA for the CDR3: TGCGCCAGCAGCTTGGGCGTCCGAATGGCAGATACGCAGTATTTT. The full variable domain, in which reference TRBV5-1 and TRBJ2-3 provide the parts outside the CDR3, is KAGVTQTPRYLIKTRGQQVTLSCSPISGHRSVSWYQQTPGQGLQFLFEYFSETQRNKGNFPGRFSGRQFSNSRSEMNVSTLELGDSALYLCASSLGVRMADTQYFGPGTRLTVL.

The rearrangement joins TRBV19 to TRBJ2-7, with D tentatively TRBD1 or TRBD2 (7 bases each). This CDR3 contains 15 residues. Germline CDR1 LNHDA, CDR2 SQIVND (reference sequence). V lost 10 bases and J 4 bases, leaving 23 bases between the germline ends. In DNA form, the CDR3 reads TGTGCCACCTCAGGGGGTGGGGGGGCAGAGTACGAGCAGTACTTC. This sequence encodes CATSGGGGAEYEQYF.

This chain's CDR3 is CSVEDQGGSLVGYTF. The CDR3 bases are TGCAGCGTTGAAGATCAGGGGGGATCCCTTGTTGGCTACACCTTC. The V gene is TRBV29-1, the J gene TRBJ1-2, with 7 nucleotides matching TRBD1. CDR3 size: 15 residues. J was trimmed by 7 bases and V by 0 bases; bases with no gene match: 11. In germline, CDR1 is SQVTM, CDR2 ANQGSEA.

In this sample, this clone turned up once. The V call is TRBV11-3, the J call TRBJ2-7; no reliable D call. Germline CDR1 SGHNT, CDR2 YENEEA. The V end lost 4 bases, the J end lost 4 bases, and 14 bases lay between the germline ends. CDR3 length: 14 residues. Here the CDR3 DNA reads TGTGCCAGCAGCTCCTCCGAAAATCTATACGAGCAGTACTTC. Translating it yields CASSSSENLYEQYF.

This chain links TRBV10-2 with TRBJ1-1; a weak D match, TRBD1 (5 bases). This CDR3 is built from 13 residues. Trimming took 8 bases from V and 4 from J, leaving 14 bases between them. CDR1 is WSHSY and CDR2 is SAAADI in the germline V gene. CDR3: CASRGQGTTEAFF. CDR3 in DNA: TGCGCCAGCCGAGGGCAGGGTACCACTGAAGCTTTCTTT.

The CDR3 DNA reads as TGTGCCAGCAGCTTACGTCGGGACAGAAACTATGGCTACACCTTC. Its translation: CASSLRRDRNYGYTF. The chain couples TRBV7-8 to TRBJ1-2; 7 nucleotides match TRBD1. This CDR3 spans 15 amino acids. CDR1 is SGHVS, CDR2 FQNEAQ, per germline. V was clipped by 2 bases and J by 2 bases; unmatched bases: 5.

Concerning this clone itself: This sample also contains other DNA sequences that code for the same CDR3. The CDR3 loop reads CASSLQGWTEAFF. The CDR3 coding sequence is TGTGCCAGCAGCCTGCAGGGATGGACTGAAGCTTTCTTT. The chain recombines TRBV7-2 with TRBJ1-1; D may be TRBD1 (5 bases). CDR3 length: 13 amino acids. V lost 5 bases and J lost 5, with 12 bases in between. CDR1 and CDR2 from the germline V gene are SGHTA and FQGNSA.

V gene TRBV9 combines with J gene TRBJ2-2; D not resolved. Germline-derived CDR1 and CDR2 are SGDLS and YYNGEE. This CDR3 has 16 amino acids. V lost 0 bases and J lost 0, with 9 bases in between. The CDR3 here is CASSVAGSANTGELFF. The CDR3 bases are TGTGCCAGCAGCGTAGCGGGCAGCGCGAACACCGGGGAGCTGTTTTTT.

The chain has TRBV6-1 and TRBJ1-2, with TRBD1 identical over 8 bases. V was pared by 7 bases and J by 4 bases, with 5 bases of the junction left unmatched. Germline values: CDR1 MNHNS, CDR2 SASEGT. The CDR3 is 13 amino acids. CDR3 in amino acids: CASTFGQGYGYTF. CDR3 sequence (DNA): TGTGCCAGCACTTTCGGACAGGGCTATGGCTACACCTTC.

The CDR3 DNA sequence: TGTGCCAGCAGCTTAGTCGGCAGGGGCGCATCTTCACCCCTCCACTTT. Translation gives CASSLVGRGASSPLHF. This sequence joins TRBV7-8 and TRBJ1-6; weak D call: TRBD1 (6 bases). Germline V lookup: CDR1 SGHVS, CDR2 FQNEAQ. The ends were cut back, 1 base at V and 9 bases at J, with 16 bases in the middle. The CDR3 sequence is 16 residues long.

The CDR3 loop reads CASSRVLRRRGLTGANVLTF. The CDR3 nucleotides read TGTGCCAGCAGCCGAGTATTACGGCGTCGGGGGCTGACTGGGGCCAACGTCCTGACTTTC. V usage is TRBV13 and J usage is TRBJ2-6, with D perhaps matching TRBD1 or TRBD2 (6 bases each). V shed 5 bases and J shed 2 bases, with 25 bases lying between them. Looked up from germline, CDR1 is PRHDT and CDR2 is FYEKMQ (reference sequence). The CDR3 totals 20 residues.

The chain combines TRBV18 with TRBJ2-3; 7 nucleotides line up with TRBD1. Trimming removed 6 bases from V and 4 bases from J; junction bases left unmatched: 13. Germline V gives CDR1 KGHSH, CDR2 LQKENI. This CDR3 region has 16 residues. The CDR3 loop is CASSQAQTGRADTQYF. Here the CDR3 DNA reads TGTGCCAGCTCCCAAGCACAGACAGGGCGGGCAGATACGCAGTATTTT.

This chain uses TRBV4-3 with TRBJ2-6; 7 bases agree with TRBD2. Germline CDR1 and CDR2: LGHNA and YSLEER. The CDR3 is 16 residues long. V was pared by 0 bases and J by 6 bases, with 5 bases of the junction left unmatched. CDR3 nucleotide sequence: TGCGCCAGCAGCCAAGATTGGGGGGGAGTGGCCAACGTCCTGACTTTC. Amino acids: CASSQDWGGVANVLTF.

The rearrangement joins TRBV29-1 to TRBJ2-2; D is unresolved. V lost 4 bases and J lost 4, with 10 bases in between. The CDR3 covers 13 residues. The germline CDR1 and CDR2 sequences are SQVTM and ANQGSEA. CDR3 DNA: TGCAGCGTTGTGGGTGTTTTCACCGGGGAGCTGTTTTTT. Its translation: CSVVGVFTGELFF.